These 21 T cell receptor beta chains originate from one sample sequenced in a study of PD-1 blockade in classical Hodgkin lymphoma. TCRdb's table, derived via immunoSEQ multiplex PCR, lists solely in-frame clones and lacks some. In the table there are some 96,000 clones, 80% to 95% of which are singletons. Every patient was affected by relapse after autologous stem cell transplantation, while exposure to brentuximab vedotin was not uniform. Sequencing used peripheral blood mononuclear cells (PBMCs), obtained at baseline. Every receptor here comes from a human donor with classical Hodgkin lymphoma.

The CDR3 protein is CASTRLQSSGNTIYF. In DNA form, the CDR3 reads TGTGCCAGCACCAGGCTCCAGAGCTCTGGAAACACCATATATTTT. V gene TRBV5-6 combines with J gene TRBJ1-3, with no clear D. This CDR3 contains 15 residues. Germline CDR1 and CDR2: SGHDT and YYEEEE. V was trimmed by 6 bases and J by 0 bases, leaving 13 bases between them.

J is TRBJ2-6 and V is TRBV28; D might be TRBD1 (6 bases). The CDR3 totals 17 residues. Trimming left V 7 bases short and J 0 bases short, with 16 bases between. The germline V gene has CDR1 MDHEN and CDR2 SYDVKM. The CDR3 region is CASIGGRGFSGANVLTF. In nucleotides, the CDR3 is TGTGCCAGCATTGGGGGCAGGGGCTTCTCTGGGGCCAACGTCCTGACTTTC.

The chain combines TRBV6-5 with TRBJ2-1, with a possible D match to TRBD2 (6 bases). This CDR3 spans 12 amino acids. V was clipped by 6 bases and J by 8 bases, with 11 bases between them. Germline CDR1 MNHEY, CDR2 SVGAGI. CDR3 sequence: CASSPRGDEQFF. The CDR3 DNA sequence: TGTGCCAGCAGCCCGCGGGGTGATGAGCAGTTCTTC.

The chain couples TRBV15 to TRBJ2-2, with TRBD1 identical over 9 bases. This CDR3 spans 17 amino acids. Unmatched junction bases numbered 5, after V lost 0 bases and J lost 3 bases. CDR1 and CDR2 (germline): LNHNV, YYDKDF (reference sequence). The CDR3 sequence: CATSRESQGADTGELFF. CDR3 nucleotide sequence: TGTGCCACCAGCAGAGAATCACAGGGGGCAGACACCGGGGAGCTGTTTTTT. The full variable domain, in which reference TRBV15 and TRBJ2-2 provide the parts outside the CDR3, is DAMVIQNPRYQVTQFGKPVTLSCSQTLNHNVMYWYQQKSSQAPKLLFHYYDKDFNNEADTPDNFQSRRPNTSFCFLDIRSPGLGDTAMYLCATSRESQGADTGELFFGEGSRLTVL.

The chain couples TRBV6-5 to TRBJ2-7; the D gene could be TRBD1 or TRBD2 (7 bases each). The CDR3 contains 13 residues. Germline V lookup: CDR1 MNHEY, CDR2 SVGAGI. CDR3 loop: CGTRQGATYEQYF. CDR3 DNA sequence: TGTGGGACTAGACAGGGAGCTACCTACGAGCAGTACTTC.

The chain is built from TRBV5-1 and TRBJ1-3, with D unclear. This CDR3 region has 13 residues. Germline CDR1 is SGHRS and CDR2 is YFSETQ. The V gene lost 8 bases and the J gene lost 2 bases, with 11 bases spanning the gap. In nucleotides, the CDR3 is TGCGCCAGTGGCCCCTCTACTGGAAACACCATATATTTT. The encoded protein is CASGPSTGNTIYF.

The chain uses TRBV9 and TRBJ1-4, with D unresolved. Germline-derived CDR1 and CDR2 are SGDLS and YYNGEE. Trimming left V 3 bases short and J 4 bases short, with 10 bases between. The CDR3 spans 14 residues. The CDR3 coding sequence is TGTGCCAGCAGCGAGCGGGCCCATAATGAAAAACTGTTTTTT. The encoded protein is CASSERAHNEKLFF.

The chain recombines TRBV5-4 with TRBJ2-2, with TRBD2 identical over 8 bases. After removal of 0 bases from V and 7 bases from J, the junction contained 8 bases not matched to a gene. In germline, CDR1 is SGHNT, CDR2 YYREEE (reference sequence). This CDR3 contains 16 residues. The CDR3 loop is CASSLGGTSFLGELFF. As DNA, the CDR3 is TGTGCCAGCAGCTTGGGGGGGACTAGTTTCCTCGGGGAGCTGTTTTTT.

The V call is TRBV7-6, the J call TRBJ2-7; D remains unclear. V was shortened by 5 bases and J by 3 bases, with 17 bases between the two germline ends. Germline V lookup: CDR1 SGHVS, CDR2 FNYEAQ. This CDR3 comprises 15 residues. CDR3 sequence reads: CASSLDLSKDYEQYF. For the CDR3, the DNA is TGTGCCAGCAGCCTAGACTTATCCAAGGACTACGAGCAGTACTTC.

This clone occurred a few times. The rearrangement joins TRBV25-1 to TRBJ1-2, with D unresolved. Deletions cut 2 bases from V and 7 bases from J, with 14 bases between. This CDR3 region has 14 residues. Germline assignment: CDR1 MGHDK and CDR2 SYGVNS. The CDR3 is CASSEASRLAGYTF. CDR3 sequence (DNA): TGTGCCAGCAGTGAAGCCTCAAGGTTAGCTGGCTACACCTTC.

The rearrangement links TRBV7-9 to TRBJ2-7; 14 nucleotides line up with TRBD2. CDR1 SEHNR and CDR2 FQNEAQ come from the germline V gene (reference sequence). The ends lost 5 bases at V and 3 bases at J; junction bases unmatched: 3. The CDR3 is 15 residues long. The CDR3 is CASSGGLAGGYEQYF. In DNA, the CDR3 is TGTGCCAGCAGCGGCGGACTAGCGGGGGGCTACGAGCAGTACTTC.

The chain couples TRBV18 to TRBJ2-2; D unresolved. The CDR3 consists of 16 residues. The germline CDR1 and CDR2 sequences are KGHSH and LQKENI. V was trimmed by 4 bases and J by 0 bases, leaving 12 bases between them. The chain's CDR3 is CASSLPGGANTGELFF. CDR3 DNA: TGTGCCAGCTCACTTCCGGGCGGAGCGAACACCGGGGAGCTGTTTTTT.

The chain couples TRBV4-1 to TRBJ1-2; tentative D call: TRBD1 (5 bases). Germline CDR1 MGHRA, CDR2 YSYEKL. V was shortened by 4 bases and J by 8 bases, with 8 bases between the two germline ends. The CDR3 runs 11 residues. CDR3 bases: TGCGCCAGCAGCCGAGACAGAGGCTACACCTTC. This translates into CASSRDRGYTF.

The genes are TRBV11-2 and TRBJ1-2; D is undetermined. The ends were cut back, 8 bases at V and 2 bases at J, with 3 bases in the middle. CDR3 length: 10 residues. Germline V gene lookup returns CDR1 SGHAT and CDR2 FQNNGV. The CDR3 nucleotides read TGTGCCAGCGGCAACTATGGCTACACCTTC. It yields the protein CASGNYGYTF.

The chain couples TRBV5-1 to TRBJ1-4; D is perhaps TRBD1 (5 bases). The CDR3 runs to 18 residues. CDR1 is SGHRS and CDR2 is YFSETQ in the germline V gene. Trimming took off 2 bases at V and 0 bases at J, with 17 bases between the two ends. The CDR3 region is CASSLGGVFPSTNEKLFF. The DNA of the CDR3 is TGCGCCAGCAGCTTAGGAGGGGTCTTCCCTTCAACTAATGAAAAACTGTTTTTT.

This sequence joins TRBV5-4 and TRBJ2-1; 10 bases are shared with TRBD1. The CDR3 loop spans 14 amino acids. Germline V CDR1 and CDR2: SGHNT, YYREEE (reference sequence). V shed 4 bases and J 4 bases; nucleotides not matched to a gene: 2. In DNA form, the CDR3 reads TGTGCCAGCAGCACGGGACAGGGGTACAATGAGCAGTTCTTC. Protein sequence: CASSTGQGYNEQFF.

CDR3 sequence reads: CASSLDPSGYGYTF. The CDR3 nucleotides read TGTGCCAGCAGTCTGGATCCCTCCGGGTATGGCTACACCTTC. The V call is TRBV28, the J call TRBJ1-2; D unclear. The CDR3 has 14 residues. Trimming left V 5 bases short and J 5 bases short, with 15 bases between. Germline V gene lookup returns CDR1 MDHEN and CDR2 SYDVKM.

The chain carries TRBV5-5 and TRBJ1-2; 8 bases are shared with TRBD1. V lost 4 bases, J lost 4 bases, and 12 bases stayed unmatched. The CDR3 has 16 residues. CDR1 SGHKS and CDR2 YYEKEE come from the germline V gene (reference sequence). The CDR3 sequence is CASSQSPGQAIYGYTF. In DNA form, the CDR3 reads TGTGCCAGCAGCCAGAGTCCGGGACAGGCTATCTATGGCTACACCTTC.

The chain uses TRBV5-1 and TRBJ2-2; D possibly corresponds to TRBD2 (6 bases). V lost 4 bases and J 5 bases, leaving 15 bases between the germline ends. Looked up from germline, CDR1 is SGHRS and CDR2 is YFSETQ. This CDR3 has 15 amino acids. CDR3 nucleotides: TGCGCCAGCAGCCCGGTCCTGGAGGGGACCGGGGAGCTGTTTTTT. Protein product: CASSPVLEGTGELFF.

V usage is TRBV10-3 and J usage is TRBJ2-1; 14 bases are shared with TRBD2. Germline CDR1 ENHRY, CDR2 SYGVKD. The CDR3 contains 18 residues. The V gene end was trimmed by 0 bases and the J gene end by 8 bases; junction bases not matched to a gene: 9. CDR3 protein: CAISESGLAGGNEYEQFF. The CDR3 nucleotides read TGTGCCATCAGTGAGTCCGGACTAGCGGGAGGTAATGAATATGAGCAGTTCTTC.

This chain uses TRBV6-1 with TRBJ2-5, with 7 bases matching TRBD2. Looked up from germline, CDR1 is MNHNS and CDR2 is SASEGT. J lost 4 bases, V lost 4 bases, and 3 bases had no gene match. The CDR3 consists of 13 residues. CDR3 nucleotides: TGTGCCAGCAGTGGGGGAGGGATAGAGACCCAGTACTTC. Translation: CASSGGGIETQYF.